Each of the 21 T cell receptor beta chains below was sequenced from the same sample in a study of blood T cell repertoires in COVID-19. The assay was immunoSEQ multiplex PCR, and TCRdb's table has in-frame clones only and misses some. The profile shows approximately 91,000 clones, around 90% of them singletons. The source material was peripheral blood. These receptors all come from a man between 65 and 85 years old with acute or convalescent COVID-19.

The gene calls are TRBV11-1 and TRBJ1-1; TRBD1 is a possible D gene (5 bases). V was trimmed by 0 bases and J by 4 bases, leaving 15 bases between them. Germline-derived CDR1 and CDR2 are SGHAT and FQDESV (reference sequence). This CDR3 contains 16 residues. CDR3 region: CASSLAPLGLGTEAFF. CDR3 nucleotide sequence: TGTGCCAGCAGCTTAGCGCCTCTGGGGCTCGGCACTGAAGCTTTCTTT.

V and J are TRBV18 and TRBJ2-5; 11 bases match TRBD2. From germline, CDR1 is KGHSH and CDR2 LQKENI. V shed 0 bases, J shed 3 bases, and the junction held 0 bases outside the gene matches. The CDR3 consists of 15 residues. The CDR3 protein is CASSPPSGGEETQYF. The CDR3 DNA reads TGTGCCAGCTCACCACCTAGCGGGGGGGAAGAGACCCAGTACTTC.

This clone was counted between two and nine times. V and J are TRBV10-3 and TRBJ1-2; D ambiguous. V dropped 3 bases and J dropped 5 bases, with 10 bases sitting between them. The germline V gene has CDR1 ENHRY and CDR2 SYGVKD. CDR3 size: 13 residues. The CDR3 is CAISDGAFYGYTF. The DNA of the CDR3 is TGTGCCATCAGTGACGGAGCCTTTTATGGCTACACCTTC.

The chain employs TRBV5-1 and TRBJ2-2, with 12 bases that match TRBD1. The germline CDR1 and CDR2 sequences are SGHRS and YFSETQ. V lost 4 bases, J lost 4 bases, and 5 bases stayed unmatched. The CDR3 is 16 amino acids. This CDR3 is CASSLPGQGATGELFF. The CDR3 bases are TGCGCCAGCAGCCTACCGGGACAGGGGGCCACCGGGGAGCTGTTTTTT.

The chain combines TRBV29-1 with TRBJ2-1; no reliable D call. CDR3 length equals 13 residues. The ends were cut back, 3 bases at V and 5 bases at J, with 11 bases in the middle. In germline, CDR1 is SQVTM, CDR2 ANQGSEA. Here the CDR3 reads CSVDHQRHNEQFF. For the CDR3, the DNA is TGCAGCGTTGACCACCAGCGACACAATGAGCAGTTCTTC.

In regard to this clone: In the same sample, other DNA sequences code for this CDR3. CDR3 nucleotide sequence: TGTGCCAGCAGCCAAGATAGGGGGCATCAGCCCCAGCATTTT. This gives the protein CASSQDRGHQPQHF. V and J are TRBV3-1 (or the pseudogene TRBV3-2) and TRBJ1-5; 7 bases map to TRBD1. The CDR3 totals 14 residues. After removal of 0 bases from V and 5 bases from J, the junction contained 1 base not matched to a gene. Germline V lookup: CDR1 LGHDT, CDR2 YNNKEL (reference sequence).

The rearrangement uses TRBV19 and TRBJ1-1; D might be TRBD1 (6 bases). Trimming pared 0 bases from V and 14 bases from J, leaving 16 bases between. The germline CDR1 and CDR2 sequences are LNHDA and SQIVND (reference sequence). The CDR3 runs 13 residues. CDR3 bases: TGTGCCAGTAGTATAGACCGGACAGATCAAGGATTCTTT. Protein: CASSIDRTDQGFF.

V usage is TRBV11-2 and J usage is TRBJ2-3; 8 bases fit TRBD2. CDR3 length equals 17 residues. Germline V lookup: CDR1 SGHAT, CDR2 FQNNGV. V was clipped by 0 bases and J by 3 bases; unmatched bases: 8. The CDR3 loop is CASSLDGSGGTTDTQYF. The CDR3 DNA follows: TGTGCCAGCAGCTTAGACGGGAGCGGGGGAACGACAGATACGCAGTATTTT. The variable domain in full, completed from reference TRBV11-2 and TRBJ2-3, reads EAGVAQSPRYKIIEKRQSVAFWCNPISGHATLYWYQQILGQGPKLLIQFQNNGVVDDSQLPKDRFSAERLKGVDSTLKIQPAKLEDSAVYLCASSLDGSGGTTDTQYFGPGTRLTVL.

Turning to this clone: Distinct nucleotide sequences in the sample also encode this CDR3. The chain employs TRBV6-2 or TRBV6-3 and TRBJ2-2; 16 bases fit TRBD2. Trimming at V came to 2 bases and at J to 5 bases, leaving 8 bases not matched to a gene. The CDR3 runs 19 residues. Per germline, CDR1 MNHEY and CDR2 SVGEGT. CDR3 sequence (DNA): TGTGCCAGCAGTTACCCGGGGACTAGCGGGGGGGCTGGTACCGGGGAGCTGTTTTTT. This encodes CASSYPGTSGGAGTGELFF.

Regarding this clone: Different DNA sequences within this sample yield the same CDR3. In nucleotides, the CDR3 is TGTGCCAGCAGCTTAGCAGACAGCTATGGCTACACCTTC. Its protein is CASSLADSYGYTF. The gene calls are TRBV7-9 and TRBJ1-2; a possible D gene is TRBD1 (5 bases). The CDR3 sequence is 13 residues long. Germline lookup yields CDR1 SEHNR and CDR2 FQNEAQ (reference sequence). The V end was cut by 0 bases, the J end by 4 bases, with 6 bases between.

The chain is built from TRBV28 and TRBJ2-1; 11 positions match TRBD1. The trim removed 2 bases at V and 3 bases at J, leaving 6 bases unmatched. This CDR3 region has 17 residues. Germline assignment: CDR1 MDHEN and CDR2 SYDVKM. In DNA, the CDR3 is TGTGCCAGCAGTTTAATTCAGGGACAGGGGGGCTACAATGAGCAGTTCTTC. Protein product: CASSLIQGQGGYNEQFF.

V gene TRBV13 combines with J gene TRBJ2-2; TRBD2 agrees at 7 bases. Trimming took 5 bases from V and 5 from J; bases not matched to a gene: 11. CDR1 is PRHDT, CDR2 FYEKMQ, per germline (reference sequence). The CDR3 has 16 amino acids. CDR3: CASSLRVTAGTGELFF. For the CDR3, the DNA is TGTGCCAGCAGCCTTAGGGTGACAGCGGGAACCGGGGAGCTGTTTTTT.

The CDR3 DNA reads as TGTGCCAGCAGCTTAGGCGGCAGTGAGAACACTGAAGCTTTCTTT. This gives the protein CASSLGGSENTEAFF. This chain links TRBV7-9 with TRBJ1-1, with D unresolved. V shed 1 base and J shed 1 base, with 10 bases lying between them. This CDR3 comprises 15 residues. The germline CDR1 and CDR2 sequences are SEHNR and FQNEAQ (reference sequence).

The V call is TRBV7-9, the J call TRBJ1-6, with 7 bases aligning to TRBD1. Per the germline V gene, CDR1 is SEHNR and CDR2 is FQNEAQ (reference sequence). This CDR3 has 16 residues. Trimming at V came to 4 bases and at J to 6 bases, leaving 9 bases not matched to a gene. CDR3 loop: CASSSASGQFNSPLHF. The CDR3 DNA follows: TGTGCCAGCAGCTCCGCGTCGGGACAGTTTAATTCACCCCTCCACTTT.

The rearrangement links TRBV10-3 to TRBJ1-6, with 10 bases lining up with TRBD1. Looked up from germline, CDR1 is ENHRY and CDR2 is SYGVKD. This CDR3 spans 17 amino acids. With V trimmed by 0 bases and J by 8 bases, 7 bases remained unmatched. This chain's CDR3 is CAISESPGTGVDSPLHF. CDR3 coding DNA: TGTGCCATCAGTGAGTCACCCGGGACAGGGGTGGATTCACCCCTCCACTTT.

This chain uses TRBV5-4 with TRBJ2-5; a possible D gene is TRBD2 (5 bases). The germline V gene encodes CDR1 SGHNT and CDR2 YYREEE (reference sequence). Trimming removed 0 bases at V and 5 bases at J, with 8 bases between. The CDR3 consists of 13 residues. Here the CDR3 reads CASSLDGGETQYF. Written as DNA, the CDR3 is TGTGCCAGCAGCTTGGACGGCGGGGAGACCCAGTACTTC.

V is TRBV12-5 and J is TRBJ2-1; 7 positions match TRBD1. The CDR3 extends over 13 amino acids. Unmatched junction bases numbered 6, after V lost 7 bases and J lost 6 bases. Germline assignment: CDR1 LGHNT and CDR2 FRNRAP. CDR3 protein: CASVPAGGNEQFF. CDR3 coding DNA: TGTGCTAGTGTCCCGGCAGGGGGCAATGAGCAGTTCTTC.

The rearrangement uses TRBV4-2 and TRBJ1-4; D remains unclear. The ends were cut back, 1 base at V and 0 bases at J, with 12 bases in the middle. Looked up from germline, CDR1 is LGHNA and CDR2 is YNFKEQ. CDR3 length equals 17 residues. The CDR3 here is CASSQGIGGATNEKLFF. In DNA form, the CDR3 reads TGTGCCAGCAGCCAAGGAATTGGAGGTGCAACTAATGAAAAACTGTTTTTT.

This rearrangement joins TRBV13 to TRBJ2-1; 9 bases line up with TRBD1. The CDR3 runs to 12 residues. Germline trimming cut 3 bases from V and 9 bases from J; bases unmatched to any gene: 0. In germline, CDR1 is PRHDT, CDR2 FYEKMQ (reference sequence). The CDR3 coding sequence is TGTGCCAGCAGCTTGACAGGGGGTGAGCAGTTCTTC. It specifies CASSLTGGEQFF.

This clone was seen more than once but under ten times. CDR3 coding DNA: TGTGCCATCAGCCCCGGGACAGTTGGTGGAAACACCATATATTTT. Translating it yields CAISPGTVGGNTIYF. This chain uses TRBV10-3 with TRBJ1-3; 7 bases match TRBD1. Germline loops: CDR1 ENHRY, CDR2 SYGVKD. Unmatched junction bases numbered 8, after V lost 6 bases and J lost 3 bases. The CDR3 sequence is 15 residues long.

CDR3 amino acids: CASSLERLAGGTTGELFF. The CDR3 DNA follows: TGTGCCAGCAGCTTAGAGCGACTAGCGGGGGGGACCACCGGGGAGCTGTTTTTT. The rearrangement joins TRBV7-7 to TRBJ2-2; 14 nucleotides agree with TRBD2. Germline V CDR1 and CDR2: SSHAT, FNYEAQ (reference sequence). This CDR3 is built from 18 residues. After removal of 1 base from V and 4 bases from J, the junction contained 5 bases not matched to a gene.